Reported below is one T cell receptor (beta chain). Per the authors' pipeline: Estimated nucleated cell counts came from reference gene primer amplification. Data came from immunoSEQ multiplex PCR; TCRdb stores just in-frame clones and leaves some out. V, J and clone size were drawn from that table, and D and trimming were deduced from the DNA. The sample lists more than 140,000 clones, 88% seen once, with 1.5% to 1.7% in the top ten. The data originate from a study of blood T cell repertoires in COVID-19. The wider study: Samples came from the United States, Italy and Spain, spanning acute and convalescent COVID-19.

The sequenced sample was peripheral blood. The TCR sequence derives from a woman aged 55-70 years with acute or convalescent COVID-19.

CDR3 sequence: CASNRLSPSAFF. As DNA, the CDR3 is TGTGCCAGTAACCGACTGAGCCCGTCGGCTTTCTTT. The rearrangement uses TRBV7-9 and TRBJ1-1; no clear D. Germline V CDR1 and CDR2: SEHNR, FQNEAQ (reference sequence). V dropped 9 bases and J dropped 11 bases, with 19 bases sitting between them. The CDR3 totals 12 residues.